This T cell receptor beta chain was sequenced during a study of blood T cell repertoires in COVID-19. V was clipped by 0 bases and J by 7 bases, with 17 bases between them. The CDR3 consists of 16 residues. Germline CDR1 is SGHAT and CDR2 is FQNNGV. Study processing details: Using reference gene primer amplification, nucleated cell counts were estimated. Only in-frame clones appear in the TCRdb table, and some are missing; sequencing was by immunoSEQ multiplex PCR. From that table come the V and J calls and clone size; the DNA was used to work out D and trimming. This table holds about 250,000 clones, about four fifths found once.

Sequencing was performed on PBMCs or T cells enriched from blood (not recorded which). The chain has TRBV11-2 and TRBJ2-3, with D perhaps matching TRBD2 (7 bases). The TCR originated in a woman in her 40s who had been exposed to COVID-19. CDR3 residues: CASSLERWGGYNTQYF. DNA of the CDR3: TGTGCCAGCAGCTTAGAAAGGTGGGGGGGCTACAATACGCAGTATTTT.